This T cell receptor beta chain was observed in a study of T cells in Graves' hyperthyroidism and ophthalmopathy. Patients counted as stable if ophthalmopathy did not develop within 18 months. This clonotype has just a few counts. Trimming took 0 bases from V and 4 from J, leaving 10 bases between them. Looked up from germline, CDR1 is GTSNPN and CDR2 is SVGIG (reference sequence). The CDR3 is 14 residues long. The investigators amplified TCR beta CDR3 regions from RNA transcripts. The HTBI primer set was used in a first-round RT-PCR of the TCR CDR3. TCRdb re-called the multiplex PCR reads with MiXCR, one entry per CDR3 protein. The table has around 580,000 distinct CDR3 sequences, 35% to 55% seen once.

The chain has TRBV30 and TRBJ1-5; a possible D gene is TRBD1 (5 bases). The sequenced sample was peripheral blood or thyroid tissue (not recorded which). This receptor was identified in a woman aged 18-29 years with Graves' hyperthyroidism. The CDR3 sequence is CAWSVVGGNQPQHF. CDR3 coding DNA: TGTGCCTGGAGTGTAGTCGGGGGGAATCAGCCCCAGCATTTT.